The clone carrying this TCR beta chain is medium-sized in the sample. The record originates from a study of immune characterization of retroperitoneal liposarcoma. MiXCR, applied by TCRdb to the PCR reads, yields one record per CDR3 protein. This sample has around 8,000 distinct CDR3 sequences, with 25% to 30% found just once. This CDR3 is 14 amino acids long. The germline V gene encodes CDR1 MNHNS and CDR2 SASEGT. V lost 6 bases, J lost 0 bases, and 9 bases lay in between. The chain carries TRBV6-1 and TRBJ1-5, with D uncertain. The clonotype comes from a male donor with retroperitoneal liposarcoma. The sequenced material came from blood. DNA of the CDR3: TGTGCCAGCAGGTACACCCATAGCAATCAGCCCCAGCATTTT. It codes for CASRYTHSNQPQHF.